A selection of T cell receptor beta chains follows, all from one sample in a study of cytomegalovirus exposure and HLA in healthy donors. Some clones are missing from TCRdb's copy, which holds only in-frame ones; the method was immunoSEQ multiplex PCR. The table for this sample gives under 120,000 clones. The sequenced sample consisted of PBMCs. These TCRs come from a man aged 45-60 years in good health and CMV-seronegative. CDR3s include the opening cysteine and the closing phenylalanine or tryptophan. The order of the fields is J gene, V gene, D gene, CDR3 protein, CDR3 DNA. D genes are given only for firm matches.

j_call: TRBJ1-2
v_call: TRBV5-1
d_call: TRBD1
cdr3_aa: CASWTGPGNYGYTF
cdr3_nt: TGCGCCAGTTGGACAGGGCCTGGGAACTATGGCTACACCTTC

j_call: TRBJ1-3
v_call: TRBV25-1
d_call: NA
cdr3_aa: CASSDSTRFSGNTIYF
cdr3_nt: TGTGCCAGCAGTGATAGTACTAGGTTCTCTGGAAACACCATATATTTT

j_call: TRBJ1-1
v_call: TRBV20-1
d_call: NA
cdr3_aa: CSAASGTEAFF
cdr3_nt: TGCAGTGCTGCCTCGGGAACTGAAGCTTTCTTT

j_call: TRBJ2-2
v_call: TRBV7-2
d_call: NA
cdr3_aa: CASTSSPRGLTGELFF
cdr3_nt: TGTGCCAGCACCTCCTCCCCCCGGGGTCTCACCGGGGAGCTGTTTTTT

j_call: TRBJ1-5
v_call: TRBV7-9
d_call: TRBD1
cdr3_aa: CASSAGQGAEPQHF
cdr3_nt: TGTGCCAGCAGCGCGGGACAGGGGGCAGAGCCCCAGCATTTT

j_call: TRBJ1-4
v_call: TRBV5-4
d_call: NA
cdr3_aa: CASSPPDGGRIF
cdr3_nt: TGTGCCAGCAGCCCCCCAGACGGGGGAAGAATTTTT

j_call: TRBJ1-5
v_call: TRBV7-2
d_call: NA
cdr3_aa: CASSFEVTQPQHF
cdr3_nt: TGTGCCAGCAGCTTTGAGGTCACCCAGCCCCAGCATTTT

j_call: TRBJ1-2
v_call: TRBV7-2
d_call: NA
cdr3_aa: CASSLGHGFNYGYTF
cdr3_nt: TGTGCCAGCAGCTTAGGACACGGATTTAACTATGGCTACACCTTC

j_call: TRBJ2-1
v_call: TRBV5-1
d_call: TRBD2
cdr3_aa: CASSHGLAGVYNEQFF
cdr3_nt: TGCGCCAGCAGCCACGGACTAGCGGGAGTCTACAATGAGCAGTTCTTC

j_call: TRBJ2-7
v_call: TRBV5-1
d_call: TRBD2
cdr3_aa: CASSLGAGGQYEQYF
cdr3_nt: TGCGCCAGCAGCTTGGGGGCGGGAGGGCAATACGAGCAGTACTTC

j_call: TRBJ1-4
v_call: TRBV5-1
d_call: TRBD1
cdr3_aa: CASSPTGVTNEKLFF
cdr3_nt: TGCGCCAGCAGCCCGACAGGGGTAACTAATGAAAAACTGTTTTTT

j_call: TRBJ1-2
v_call: TRBV5-8
d_call: NA
cdr3_aa: CASSSGAWGYTF
cdr3_nt: TGTGCCAGCAGCTCGGGAGCTTGGGGCTACACCTTC

j_call: TRBJ2-2
v_call: TRBV5-1
d_call: TRBD1
cdr3_aa: CASSWDRGSTGELFF
cdr3_nt: TGCGCCAGCAGCTGGGACAGGGGGAGTACCGGGGAGCTGTTTTTT

j_call: TRBJ2-2
v_call: TRBV5-1
d_call: NA
cdr3_aa: CASSPHRDINTGELFF
cdr3_nt: TGCGCCAGCAGCCCCCACCGGGACATAAACACCGGGGAGCTGTTTTTT

j_call: TRBJ2-7
v_call: TRBV11-2
d_call: NA
cdr3_aa: CASSKERQGTYEQYF
cdr3_nt: TGTGCCAGCAGTAAAGAGCGGCAGGGGACCTACGAGCAGTACTTC

j_call: TRBJ1-1
v_call: TRBV29-1
d_call: TRBD1
cdr3_aa: CSVEGQVHTEAFF
cdr3_nt: TGCAGCGTTGAGGGACAGGTCCACACTGAAGCTTTCTTT

j_call: TRBJ2-1
v_call: TRBV7-9
d_call: TRBD2
cdr3_aa: CASSPGRSSDNEQFF
cdr3_nt: TGTGCCAGCAGCCCCGGGAGGAGCTCCGACAATGAGCAGTTCTTC

j_call: TRBJ2-5
v_call: TRBV19
d_call: NA
cdr3_aa: CASSSGGPGTQYF
cdr3_nt: TGTGCCAGTAGTTCTGGAGGGCCGGGGACCCAGTACTTC

j_call: TRBJ1-2
v_call: TRBV27
d_call: NA
cdr3_aa: CASSGSSGYTF
cdr3_nt: TGTGCCAGCAGTGGTTCAAGCGGCTACACCTTC

j_call: TRBJ2-5
v_call: TRBV29-1
d_call: NA
cdr3_aa: CSVGAPETQYF
cdr3_nt: TGCAGCGTCGGTGCCCCAGAGACCCAGTACTTC

j_call: TRBJ2-3
v_call: TRBV19
d_call: NA
cdr3_aa: CASSIAGKDTQYF
cdr3_nt: TGTGCCAGTAGTATCGCGGGGAAGGATACGCAGTATTTT

j_call: TRBJ2-1
v_call: TRBV10-2
d_call: NA
cdr3_aa: CASSGAEQFF
cdr3_nt: TGCGCCAGCAGTGGGGCTGAGCAGTTCTTC

j_call: TRBJ2-2
v_call: TRBV5-1
d_call: TRBD2
cdr3_aa: CASSSWPNGGTSDTGELFF
cdr3_nt: TGCGCCAGCAGCAGTTGGCCGAATGGTGGAACTAGCGACACCGGGGAGCTGTTTTTT

j_call: TRBJ1-6
v_call: TRBV19
d_call: TRBD1
cdr3_aa: CATGTEGFSPLHF
cdr3_nt: TGTGCCACCGGGACAGAGGGGTTCTCACCCCTCCACTTT

j_call: TRBJ2-1
v_call: TRBV13
d_call: NA
cdr3_aa: CASSLKMSEGRQFF
cdr3_nt: TGTGCCAGCAGCTTAAAGATGTCAGAAGGGAGGCAGTTCTTC

j_call: TRBJ2-1
v_call: TRBV6-1
d_call: NA
cdr3_aa: CASSEVRGSSYNEQFF
cdr3_nt: TGTGCCAGCAGTGAAGTCCGGGGGAGCTCCTACAATGAGCAGTTCTTC

j_call: TRBJ2-1
v_call: TRBV25-1
d_call: TRBD2
cdr3_aa: CATGGVAGQRFGEQFF
cdr3_nt: TGTGCCACCGGGGGGGTAGCGGGGCAAAGGTTTGGTGAGCAGTTCTTC

j_call: TRBJ1-1
v_call: TRBV5-1
d_call: NA
cdr3_aa: CASSRNRRGGSTEAFF
cdr3_nt: TGCGCCAGCAGCCGGAATAGGCGGGGGGGGAGCACTGAAGCTTTCTTT